These 10 T cell receptor beta chains share one sample of origin, sequenced in a study of CD8+ T cells in alopecia areata. Once RNA had been extracted, it was reverse transcribed into cDNA to act as the sequencing template. Clones were sequenced by immunoSEQ multiplex PCR, and TCRdb holds only the in-frame ones, with some missing. The data contain around 140,000 clones, around 51% of them seen just once; the ten biggest clones take up around 1%. The sample consisted of CD4+ T cells sorted from blood, taken at week 0. Receptor source: a human donor with alopecia areata.

This rearrangement joins TRBV9 to TRBJ1-4, with 7 bases identical to TRBD1. In germline, CDR1 is SGDLS, CDR2 YYNGEE. Trimming took 6 bases from V and 0 from J; bases not matched to a gene: 8. The CDR3 is made up of 16 amino acids. The CDR3 loop is CASTRGQVPTNEKLFF. The CDR3 nucleotides are TGTGCCAGCACCAGAGGACAGGTTCCAACTAATGAAAAACTGTTTTTT.

The chain uses TRBV28 and TRBJ2-1; 8 bases align to TRBD2. The V gene's germline CDR1 is MDHEN and CDR2 SYDVKM. Losses at the gene ends were 4 bases for V and 5 bases for J; bases not matched to a gene: 10. This CDR3 contains 16 residues. CDR3 region: CASSSPRAGGHNEQFF. CDR3 nucleotide sequence: TGTGCCAGCAGTTCCCCCCGGGCGGGAGGCCACAATGAGCAGTTCTTC. Full variable domain (rest looked up from reference TRBV28 and TRBJ2-1): DVKVTQSSRYLVKRTGEKVFLECVQDMDHENMFWYRQDPGLGLRLIYFSYDVKMKEKGDIPEGYSVSREKKERFSLILESASTNQTSMYLCASSSPRAGGHNEQFFGPGTRLTVL.

This chain links TRBV2 with TRBJ2-3; TRBD2 matches 13 bases. In germline, CDR1 is SNHLY, CDR2 FYNNEI. This CDR3 is built from 15 residues. V lost 4 bases to trimming and J lost 5 bases; unmatched junction nucleotides: 3. The CDR3 loop is CASSATSGGLDTQYF. For the CDR3, the DNA is TGTGCCAGCAGTGCGACTAGCGGGGGGTTAGATACGCAGTATTTT.

CDR3 coding DNA: TGTGCCAGCAGCCCTACTAGCCCCTTCACAGATACGCAGTATTTT. It codes for CASSPTSPFTDTQYF. This chain connects TRBV7-9 to TRBJ2-3; a possible D gene is TRBD2 (6 bases). Germline V lookup: CDR1 SEHNR, CDR2 FQNEAQ (reference sequence). Trimming took 5 bases from V and 2 from J, leaving 14 bases between them. This CDR3 spans 15 amino acids. The full variable domain, rest sourced from reference TRBV7-9 and TRBJ2-3, is DTGVSQNPRHKITKRGQNVTFRCDPISEHNRLYWYRQTLGQGPEFLTYFQNEAQLEKSRLLSDRFSAERPKGSFSTLEIQRTEQGDSAMYLCASSPTSPFTDTQYFGPGTRLTVL.

The DNA of the CDR3 is TGTGCCAGCAGTCCGATAGGACAGGGTCGGACCCAGTACTTC. As protein: CASSPIGQGRTQYF. This sequence joins TRBV6-5 and TRBJ2-5; 8 positions agree with TRBD1. Germline values: CDR1 MNHEY, CDR2 SVGAGI. The junction had 9 bases not matched to a gene; V was cut back by 5 bases and J by 7 bases. CDR3 length: 14 residues.

This chain connects TRBV6-6 to TRBJ1-1; no clear D. The germline V gene encodes CDR1 MNHNY and CDR2 SVGAGI (reference sequence). This CDR3 comprises 12 residues. Trimming cost V 5 bases and J 4 bases, with 8 bases left between them. The CDR3 loop is CASSLRTTEAFF. CDR3 bases: TGTGCCAGCAGTCTCCGGACCACTGAAGCTTTCTTT.

The chain recombines TRBV7-2 with TRBJ2-4, with unresolved D. V shed 2 bases and J shed 13 bases, with 12 bases lying between them. Germline V lookup: CDR1 SGHTA, CDR2 FQGNSA. This CDR3 has 12 amino acids. The CDR3 bases are TGTGCCAGCAGCTTATTAGAGTCACAGCAGTACTTC. Protein sequence: CASSLLESQQYF.

The V call is TRBV7-2, the J call TRBJ2-1; either TRBD1 or TRBD2 may supply D (5 bases each). Germline CDR1 SGHTA, CDR2 FQGNSA. This CDR3 spans 15 amino acids. The ends were cut back, 1 base at V and 5 bases at J, with 12 bases in the middle. The CDR3 reads CASSLGGWDHNEQFF. CDR3 nucleotide sequence: TGTGCCAGCAGCTTAGGCGGCTGGGACCACAATGAGCAGTTCTTC.

This rearrangement joins TRBV4-1 to TRBJ2-5; 14 bases align to TRBD2. CDR1 and CDR2 (germline): MGHRA, YSYEKL. J lost 5 bases, V lost 2 bases, and 4 bases had no gene match. The CDR3 has 16 amino acids. The CDR3 bases are TGCGCCAGCAGCCAAAAGGGACTAGCGGGAGAGGAGACCCAGTACTTC. Translation gives CASSQKGLAGEETQYF.

The V gene is TRBV5-1, the J gene TRBJ2-1; D not certain. This CDR3 has 11 amino acids. The V and J ends lost 4 bases and 8 bases respectively, with 7 bases between them. The germline V gene encodes CDR1 SGHRS and CDR2 YFSETQ. The DNA of the CDR3 is TGCGCCAGCAGCGTCTCAGATGAGCAGTTCTTC. Translation gives CASSVSDEQFF. Drawing the rest from reference TRBV5-1 and TRBJ2-1, the complete variable domain is KAGVTQTPRYLIKTRGQQVTLSCSPISGHRSVSWYQQTPGQGLQFLFEYFSETQRNKGNFPGRFSGRQFSNSRSEMNVSTLELGDSALYLCASSVSDEQFFGPGTRLTVL.